This T cell receptor (beta chain) was documented in a study of T cells after yellow fever vaccination. The study's findings and limits: A minor fraction of clonotypes spanned both CD4 and CD8 compartments.

This clonotype has at least ten counts. Antigen unknown. From germline, CDR1 is SQVTM and CDR2 ANQGSEA. CDR3 length: 14 amino acids. Trimming left V 4 bases short and J 0 bases short, with 12 bases between. TCRdb processed the 5' RACE reads anew with MiXCR; each CDR3 protein has one entry. The repertoire consists of about 200,000 distinct CDR3 sequences, with about 3% occurring once and the leading ten covering roughly 3.2%. Sequencing was performed on CD4+ T cells sorted from PBMCs, taken 10 days after the yellow fever booster vaccination. The sequence was obtained from a man aged 18 to 30 who received the YFV17D yellow fever vaccine. The chain has TRBV29-1 and TRBJ1-1, with D possibly matching TRBD1 (6 bases). The CDR3 here is CSVVRGGVNTEAFF. The CDR3 DNA follows: TGCAGCGTTGTAAGAGGGGGGGTGAACACTGAAGCTTTCTTT.